This record looks at one T cell receptor (beta chain) sequence and its context. The data are from a study of blood T cell repertoires in COVID-19. The wider study: Sites in the United States, Italy and Spain provided acute and convalescent COVID-19 samples. T cells, B-cell-depleted T cells, or PBMCs supplied cDNA or gDNA.

In the original processing: Nucleated cell number was recorded as an estimate derived from reference gene primer amplification. Sequencing used immunoSEQ multiplex PCR; TCRdb keeps in-frame clones, though not all of them. From that table come the V and J calls and clone size; the DNA was used to work out D and trimming. The sample includes a few hundred thousand clones, about 80% of them seen just once. The germline CDR1 and CDR2 sequences are SGHNT and YENEEA. CDR3 length: 14 residues. V dropped 4 bases and J dropped 6; count of bases not matched to a gene: 7. The chain has TRBV11-3 and TRBJ1-1; 8 positions match TRBD1. The sample consisted of peripheral blood. The sequence was obtained from a woman aged 25 to 39 who had recovered from COVID-19. CDR3 sequence reads: CASSSSQGAAEAFF. The CDR3 DNA reads TGTGCCAGCAGCTCCAGTCAGGGGGCAGCTGAAGCTTTCTTT.